The present entry profiles one T cell receptor (beta chain) with its context. Its target is unknown. Cultured CD4+ T cell DNA underwent sequencing with the Oncomine TCR Beta short-read assay. TCRdb used MiXCR to reprocess the PCR reads, holding one entry per CDR3 protein. The sample shows 12,000 to 15,000 distinct CDR3 sequences, 43% of them seen only once. This sample is part of a study of vaccination and CD4 T cells after COVID-19. Treatment denoted: approximately nine-day PBMC culture with coronavirus spike peptide pools or control peptides (ViraFEST assay). The source of this sequence is a human donor who had recovered from COVID-19. Sequenced material: CD4+ T cells from blood, cultured in vitro.

The CDR3 region has the DNA TGTGCCAGCAGTTACTCTGACTGGAGGATCCAAGAGACCCAGTACTTC. This gives the protein CASSYSDWRIQETQYF. The chain employs TRBV6-2 or TRBV6-3 and TRBJ2-5; tentatively, D is TRBD2 (5 bases). The ends were cut back, 0 bases at V and 1 base at J, with 12 bases in the middle. The CDR3 extends over 16 amino acids. Germline CDR1 and CDR2: MNHEY and SVGEGT.